This TCR beta chain is from a study of cytomegalovirus exposure and HLA in healthy donors. Study information: Earlier sequencing of about 179 million T cells yielded 100 million to 120 million unique TCR beta sequences. Overall study results and limits: Being indistinguishable, some V segments were excluded, TRBV6-2 and TRBV6-3 among them.

About this clone itself: Antigen unknown.

The CDR3 length is 20 residues. Germline CDR1 and CDR2: MGHRA and YSYEKL. Germline trimming cut 0 bases from V and 0 bases from J; bases unmatched to any gene: 14. This PCR relied on a set of 60 Vbeta primers and 13 Jbeta primers. The repertoire was sequenced with immunoSEQ multiplex PCR; TCRdb's copy has only in-frame clones and lacks some. This table holds about 150,000 clones, around four fifths found once. This receptor was identified in a man between 18 and 29 years old in good health and CMV-seronegative. This chain joins TRBV4-1 and TRBJ2-1; 7 positions match TRBD2. The sequenced material came from PBMCs. For the CDR3, the DNA is TGCGCCAGCAGCCAAGAGGGAATGACCTGGGGGGGTAGCTCCTACAATGAGCAGTTCTTC. It specifies CASSQEGMTWGGSSYNEQFF.